Below, 10 T cell receptor beta chains from the same sample are listed, as sequenced in a study of blood T cell repertoires in COVID-19. Sequenced by immunoSEQ multiplex PCR; TCRdb stores in-frame clones only, minus some. In the table there are more than 50,000 clones, roughly 90% of which are singletons. The sample comprised peripheral blood. The receptors come from a human donor in a cohort sampled during active COVID-19.

The rearrangement joins TRBV25-1 to TRBJ2-7; D unresolved. The germline CDR1 and CDR2 sequences are MGHDK and SYGVNS. Trimming removed 4 bases from V and 5 bases from J, with 12 bases in between. This CDR3 is built from 13 residues. The CDR3 region is CASSGWSEDEQYF. The CDR3 bases are TGTGCCAGCAGTGGGTGGTCTGAGGACGAGCAGTACTTC.

CDR3 amino acids: CASSSGLAGGYHYEQYF. The DNA for the CDR3 is TGTGCCAGCAGCTCGGGACTAGCGGGAGGGTACCACTACGAGCAGTACTTC. The V call is TRBV3-1 (or the pseudogene TRBV3-2), the J call TRBJ2-7, with 16 bases that match TRBD2. The CDR3 sequence is 17 residues long. Germline V gene lookup returns CDR1 LGHDT and CDR2 YNNKEL (reference sequence). Unmatched junction bases numbered 7, after V lost 5 bases and J lost 3 bases.

This clone occurred a few times. The CDR3 bases are TGCGCCAGCAGCCTGCGGGCAGGCGAAACCTACGAGCAGTACTTC. As protein: CASSLRAGETYEQYF. The J gene is TRBJ2-7, the V gene TRBV4-3, with TRBD2 as a possible D gene (5 bases). Trimming shortened V by 4 bases and J by 2 bases, and 15 bases separated the two germline ends. Looked up from germline, CDR1 is LGHNA and CDR2 is YSLEER. The CDR3 has 15 residues.

V is TRBV4-3 and J is TRBJ2-7; 8 bases are shared with TRBD1. The trim removed 3 bases at V and 7 bases at J, leaving 8 bases unmatched. Looked up from germline, CDR1 is LGHNA and CDR2 is YSLEER. CDR3 size: 14 residues. CDR3 sequence (DNA): TGCGCCAGCAGCCAGGGGACAGGCCCCTTGGAGCAGTACTTC. This codes for CASSQGTGPLEQYF.

This chain uses TRBV4-2 with TRBJ2-2; tentative D call: TRBD2 (5 bases). There are 15 residues in the CDR3. Germline assignment: CDR1 LGHNA and CDR2 YNFKEQ. Deletions cut 2 bases from V and 2 bases from J, with 9 bases between. CDR3 sequence (DNA): TGTGCCAGCAGCCAACCCGGGGAAAACACCGGGGAGCTGTTTTTT. This codes for CASSQPGENTGELFF.

Only a few counts were recorded for this clone. The rearrangement uses TRBV19 and TRBJ1-5; 7 positions match TRBD1. This CDR3 is built from 15 residues. Germline values: CDR1 LNHDA, CDR2 SQIVND (reference sequence). V shed 7 bases, J shed 0 bases, and the junction held 6 bases outside the gene matches. As DNA, the CDR3 is TGTGCCAGTACCGAGACAGGGAGTAGCAATCAGCCCCAGCATTTT. Protein sequence: CASTETGSSNQPQHF.

This sequence joins TRBV6-2 or TRBV6-3 and TRBJ1-5, with D hard to call. Germline V gives CDR1 MNHEY, CDR2 SVGEGT. The CDR3 totals 13 residues. Trimming cost V 2 bases and J 7 bases, with 9 bases left between them. CDR3 nucleotides: TGTGCCAGCAGTTACGGAGGGATGCAGCCCCAGCATTTT. This gives the protein CASSYGGMQPQHF.

V and J are TRBV2 and TRBJ1-2; D not resolved. The CDR3 has 12 amino acids. Germline V lookup: CDR1 SNHLY, CDR2 FYNNEI. V was clipped by 1 base and J by 5 bases, with 5 bases between them. The CDR3 DNA is TGTGCCAGCAGTGAAGGGCATTATGGCTACACCTTC. Translating gives CASSEGHYGYTF. Full variable domain (outside the CDR3, taken from reference TRBV2 and TRBJ1-2): EPEVTQTPSHQVTQMGQEVILRCVPISNHLYFYWYRQILGQKVEFLVSFYNNEISEKSEIFDDQFSVERPDGSNFTLKIRSTKLEDSAMYFCASSEGHYGYTFGSGTRLTVV.

This clone was observed once. The gene calls are TRBV19 and TRBJ1-2; 9 bases agree with TRBD1. Per germline, CDR1 LNHDA and CDR2 SQIVND (reference sequence). The CDR3 is made up of 15 amino acids. Germline trimming cut 1 base from V and 3 bases from J; bases unmatched to any gene: 3. The CDR3 here is CASSIAQGAHYGYTF. In nucleotides, the CDR3 is TGTGCCAGTAGTATAGCACAGGGGGCCCACTATGGCTACACCTTC.

The rearrangement links TRBV7-6 to TRBJ2-2, with 7 bases lining up with TRBD1. The germline V gene has CDR1 SGHVS and CDR2 FNYEAQ. After removal of 5 bases from V and 0 bases from J, the junction contained 15 bases not matched to a gene. The CDR3 runs to 19 residues. The CDR3 reads CASSPKPQRDSANTGELFF. Written as DNA, the CDR3 is TGTGCCAGCAGCCCCAAACCTCAACGGGACAGCGCGAACACCGGGGAGCTGTTTTTT.